This T cell receptor (beta chain) is drawn from a study of T cell repertoires in cytomegalovirus infection. Study in general: Evidence of both CMV infection and a matching HLA type came from public TCR beta signatures.

CDR3 length equals 12 residues. The study, taken as a whole, reports: Based on cumulative public TCR beta family frequency, carriers of CMV plus the relevant HLA were identified. Predominance within the ex vivo response was attributable to HLA-C-restricted CMV-specific TCR beta clonotypes.

TCRdb re-called the reads with MiXCR, one entry per CDR3 protein. The repertoire holds fewer than 550,000 distinct CDR3 sequences, with 16% as singletons. This clonotype occurred many times. Its antigen is still unknown. One end of the junction does not line up with germline, which may come from a read error. The chain has TRBV12-3 or TRBV12-4 and TRBJ2-1; the D is unclear. This sequence originates from a human donor in good health (CMV status not recorded). Some clones in this sample may be carry-over from other donors' samples. The sample comprised CD8+ T cells from PBMCs. The CDR3 nucleotides read TGCGCCAGCAGCCTAGATTACAATGAGCAGTTCTTC. Its translation is CASSLDYNEQFF.